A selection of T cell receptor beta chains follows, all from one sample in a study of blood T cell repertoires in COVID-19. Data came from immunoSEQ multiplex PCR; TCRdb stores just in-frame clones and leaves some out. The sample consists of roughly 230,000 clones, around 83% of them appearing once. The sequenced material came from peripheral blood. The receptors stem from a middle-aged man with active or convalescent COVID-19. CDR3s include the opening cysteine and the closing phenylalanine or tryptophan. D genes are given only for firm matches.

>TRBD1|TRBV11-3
CASRHGTGTEAFF
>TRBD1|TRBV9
CASSAGTGGYEQYF
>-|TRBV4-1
CASSQDSGGHGYTF
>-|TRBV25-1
CASNGVRGGYTF
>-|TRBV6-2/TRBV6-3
CASSYGGRLRGTDTQYF
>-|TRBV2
CASIGEGHLNQPQHF
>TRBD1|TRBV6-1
CASSEEGQGILYEQYF
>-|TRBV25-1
CASSESTSSGNTIYF
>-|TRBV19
CASSGGAAPNYGYTF
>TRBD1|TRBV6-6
CASSDRDSSNQPQHF
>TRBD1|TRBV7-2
CASSLVGTGFAYGYTF
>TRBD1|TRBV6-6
CASSRGQGVWSPLHF
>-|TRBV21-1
CASSKGRTGIDSKTEAFF
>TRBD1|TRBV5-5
CASSLAPGQGSYGYTF
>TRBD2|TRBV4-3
CASSQDRTSGGYNEQFF
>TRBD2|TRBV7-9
CASSLDIAGGYGEQFF
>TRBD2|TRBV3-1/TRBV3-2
CASSQQAGLGYEQYF
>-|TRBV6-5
CASSYGGADYEQYF
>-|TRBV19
CASGGGRAQETQYF
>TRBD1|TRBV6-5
CASKTGANYGYTF
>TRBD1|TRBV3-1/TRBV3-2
CASSHDGTGEEPQHF
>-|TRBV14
CASSQGLGVQLGEKLFF
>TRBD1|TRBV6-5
CASSYSGQGGTDTQYF
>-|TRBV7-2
CASSLGRGTRTEAFF
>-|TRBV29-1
CSVEALESGNTIYF
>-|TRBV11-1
CASSSAYEQYF
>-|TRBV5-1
CASSLPRTGYNEQFF
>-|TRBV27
CASGTQGLFNYGYTF
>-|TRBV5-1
CASNGDSRDTQYF
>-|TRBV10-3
CAISDYQAMGSNQPQHF
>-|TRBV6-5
CASMDFRETQYF
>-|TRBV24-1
CATRNAGEGYTF
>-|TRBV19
CATATASDTEAFF
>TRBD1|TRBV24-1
CATSDRGTVPNTGELFF
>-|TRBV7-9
CASSQNGARGVSGGYTF
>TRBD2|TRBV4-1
CASSQERTRESYNEQFF
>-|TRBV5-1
CASSQGGRDYGYTF
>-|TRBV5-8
CASSHKNIQYF
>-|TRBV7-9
CASSREGGVLNIQYF
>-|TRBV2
CASSEVRADEQFF
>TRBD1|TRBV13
CASSFLGTGTYEQYF
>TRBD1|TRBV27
CASSLTGQGAQPQHF
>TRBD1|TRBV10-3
CAIKGTGWGEQFF
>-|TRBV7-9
CASSLTADYSPLHF